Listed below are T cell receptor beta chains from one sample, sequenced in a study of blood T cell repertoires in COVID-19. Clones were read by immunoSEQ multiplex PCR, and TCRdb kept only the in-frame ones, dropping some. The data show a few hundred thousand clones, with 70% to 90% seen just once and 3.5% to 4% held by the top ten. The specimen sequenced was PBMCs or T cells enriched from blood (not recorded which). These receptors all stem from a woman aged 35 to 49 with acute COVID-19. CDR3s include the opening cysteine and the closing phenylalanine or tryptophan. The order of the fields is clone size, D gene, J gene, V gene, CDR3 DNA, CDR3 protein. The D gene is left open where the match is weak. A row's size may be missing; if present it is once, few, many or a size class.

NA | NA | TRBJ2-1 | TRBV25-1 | TGTGCCAGCAGTGACCCTACAGGGTTCTCCTACAATGAGCAGTTCTTC | CASSDPTGFSYNEQFF
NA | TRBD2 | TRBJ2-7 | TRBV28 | TGTGCCACCTCGGGGGCGGGAGGGACCCACGAGCAGTACTTC | CATSGAGGTHEQYF
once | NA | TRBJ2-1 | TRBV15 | TGTGCCACCAGAGAGAGCGGAGGAGCCTACAATGAGCAGTTCTTC | CATRESGGAYNEQFF
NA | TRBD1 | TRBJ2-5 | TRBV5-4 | TGTGCCAGCAGCTCGGGGCAACAGGGGATGGAGACCCAGTACTTC | CASSSGQQGMETQYF
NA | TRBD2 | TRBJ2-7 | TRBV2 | TGTGCCAGCATGGGGAGGGCCTCCGGCGAGCAGTACTTC | CASMGRASGEQYF
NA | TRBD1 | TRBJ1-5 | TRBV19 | TGTGCCACCGACATAGGGGGGACAGGGACCCAGCCCCAGCATTTT | CATDIGGTGTQPQHF
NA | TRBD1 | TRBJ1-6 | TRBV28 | TGTGCCAGCAGCCCGGACAGGGTTAATTCACCCCTCCACTTT | CASSPDRVNSPLHF
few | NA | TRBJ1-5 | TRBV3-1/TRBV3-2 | TGTGCCAGCAGCCGCGGACGGGAGAATCAGCCCCAGCATTTT | CASSRGRENQPQHF
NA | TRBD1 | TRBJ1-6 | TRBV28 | TGTGCCTCCAGGACAGGGGATTTGAGAAGTTCACCCCTCCACTTT | CASRTGDLRSSPLHF
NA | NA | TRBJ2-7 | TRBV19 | TGTGCCAGTAGTACGGGATACGACGACCGGTCCTACGAGCAGTACTTC | CASSTGYDDRSYEQYF
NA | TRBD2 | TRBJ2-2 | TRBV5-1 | TGCGCCAGCAGCCCGGGACTAGCGGGTTCGAACACCGGGGAGCTGTTTTTT | CASSPGLAGSNTGELFF
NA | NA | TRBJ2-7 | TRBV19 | TGTGCCAGTAGTATAGGTGGAGGGGCCGGCTACGAGCAGTACTTC | CASSIGGGAGYEQYF
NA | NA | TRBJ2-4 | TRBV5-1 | TGCGCCAGCAGCCAAGGACTAGCCAAAAACATTCAGTACTTC | CASSQGLAKNIQYF
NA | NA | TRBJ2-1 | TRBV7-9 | TGTGCCAGCAGCCCACGACTTTCGACAGGTGGTGTCTACAATGAGCAGTTCTTC | CASSPRLSTGGVYNEQFF
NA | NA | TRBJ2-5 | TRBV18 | TGTGCCAGCTCACCGGGAGAGGGCGTCCCCCAGTACTTC | CASSPGEGVPQYF
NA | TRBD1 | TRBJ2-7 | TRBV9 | TGTGCCAGCAGCGTAGATCTGGGACAGGGGGCGATGGAGCAGTACTTC | CASSVDLGQGAMEQYF
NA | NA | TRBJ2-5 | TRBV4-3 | TGCGCCAGCAGCCACCAGGGAGGTAGGGAGACCCAGTACTTC | CASSHQGGRETQYF
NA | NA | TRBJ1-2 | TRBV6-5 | TGTGCCAGCAGTTACGGGGGGGCGGGTGCCAGCCCGGGCTACACCTTC | CASSYGGAGASPGYTF
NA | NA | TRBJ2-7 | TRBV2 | TGTGCCAGCAAACCAGGATACGCCTACGAGCAGTACTTC | CASKPGYAYEQYF
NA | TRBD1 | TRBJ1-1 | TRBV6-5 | TGTGCCAGTAGACAGGGCCATCTTATTGAAGCTTTCTTT | CASRQGHLIEAFF
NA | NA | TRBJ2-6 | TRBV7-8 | TGTGCCAGCAGCTTGCAGGGTTTCGGGGCCAACGTCCTGACTTTC | CASSLQGFGANVLTF
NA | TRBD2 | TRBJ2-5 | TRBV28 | TGTGCCAGCATCCTAAGGGGAGGGCGGCAAGAGACCCAGTACTTC | CASILRGGRQETQYF
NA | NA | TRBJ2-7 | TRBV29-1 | TGCAGCGTTGAGGCAGGCTCCTACGAGCAGTACTTC | CSVEAGSYEQYF
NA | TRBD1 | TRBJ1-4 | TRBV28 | TGTGCCAGCATTCAGACAGGGGCTGAAAAACTGTTTTTT | CASIQTGAEKLFF